Presented here are 8 T cell receptor beta chains from one specimen sequenced in a study of Graves' ophthalmopathy and Graves' hyperthyroidism. CDR3 regions of TCR beta were amplified from RNA transcripts. A first-round RT-PCR used HTBI primers, followed by a second-round multiplex PCR. TCRdb reprocessed the multiplex PCR reads with MiXCR, giving one entry per CDR3 protein. The sample includes around 1.1 million distinct CDR3 sequences, approximately 35% seen only once; the top ten take approximately 10%. The material sequenced was peripheral blood or thyroid tissue (not recorded which). The receptors originated from an adult man with Graves' hyperthyroidism.

The chain carries TRBV10-3 and TRBJ1-2, with TRBD1 matching 7 bases. Germline values: CDR1 ENHRY, CDR2 SYGVKD. The CDR3 spans 13 residues. The J segment lost 2 bases and the V segment lost 7 bases, leaving 4 bases of the junction unmatched. CDR3: CAINPDRNYGYTF. In nucleotides, the CDR3 is TGTGCCATCAACCCGGACAGGAACTATGGCTACACCTTC.

This clonotype showed up just once. The chain has TRBV10-3 and TRBJ1-6; possibly TRBD1 for D (5 bases). The V gene's germline CDR1 is ENHRY and CDR2 SYGVKD. The CDR3 consists of 14 residues. V was pared by 2 bases and J by 7 bases, with 9 bases between. CDR3 residues: CAISEVGDNSPLHF. In DNA form, the CDR3 reads TGTGCCATCAGTGAGGTGGGGGACAATTCACCCCTCCACTTT.

The chain links TRBV20-1 to TRBJ2-7; 14 bases map to TRBD2. Germline loops: CDR1 DFQATT, CDR2 SNEGSKA (reference sequence). CDR3 length: 16 amino acids. V lost 3 bases and J lost 5; bases outside the gene matches: 9. The CDR3 protein is CSASQGTSGRKNEQYF. The CDR3 nucleotides are TGCAGTGCTAGTCAAGGGACTAGCGGGAGAAAGAACGAGCAGTACTTC.

This chain connects TRBV30 to TRBJ2-7, with D uncertain. The V gene lost 4 bases and the J gene lost 2 bases, with 9 bases spanning the gap. Germline V gene sequence: CDR1 GTSNPN, CDR2 SVGIG (reference sequence). There are 12 residues in the CDR3. In nucleotides, the CDR3 is TGTGCCTGGAAGGTGAGCACCTACGAGCAGTACTTC. Its translation is CAWKVSTYEQYF.

This chain joins TRBV6-4 and TRBJ1-1, with 7 bases lining up with TRBD1. The CDR3 loop spans 15 amino acids. Trimming cost V 5 bases and J 0 bases; bases outside gene matches: 6. The germline gives CDR1 MRHNA, CDR2 SNTAGT. The CDR3 DNA is TGTGCCAGCAGTAAAACAGGGGATCTGAACACTGAAGCTTTCTTT. This translates into CASSKTGDLNTEAFF.

The chain carries TRBV30 and TRBJ1-6; no firm D call. V gave up 3 bases and J gave up 2 bases, with 8 bases separating them. The CDR3 runs 14 residues. CDR1 is GTSNPN, CDR2 SVGIG, per germline (reference sequence). The CDR3 coding sequence is TGTGCCTGGAGGGGGTTCGCCTATAATTCACCCCTCCACTTT. The encoded protein is CAWRGFAYNSPLHF.

The chain is built from TRBV4-3 and TRBJ1-1, with D possibly TRBD1 on 5 matching bases. The CDR3 runs to 14 residues. CDR1 is LGHNA and CDR2 is YSLEER in the germline V gene. Trimming removed 2 bases from V and 3 bases from J, with 10 bases in between. DNA of the CDR3: TGCGCCAGCAGCCAAAGCAGGGTGGACACTGAAGCTTTCTTT. Translation gives CASSQSRVDTEAFF.

Ten or more counts support this clonotype. The chain employs TRBV10-2 and TRBJ2-7; 7 nucleotides line up with TRBD2. Germline values: CDR1 WSHSY, CDR2 SAAADI. This CDR3 contains 14 residues. With V trimmed by 4 bases and J by 4 bases, 7 bases remained unmatched. CDR3 amino acids: CASSGAGRGYEQYF. CDR3 nucleotides: TGCGCCAGCAGTGGGGCAGGGAGGGGTTACGAGCAGTACTTC.